These 25 T cell receptor beta chains share one sample of origin, sequenced in a study of blood T cell repertoires in COVID-19. TCRdb's table, derived via immunoSEQ multiplex PCR, lists solely in-frame clones and lacks some. Among 25,000 to 35,000 clones listed, over 75% were seen once. The specimen was peripheral blood. Receptor source: a human donor in a cohort sampled during active COVID-19.

Only one count was recorded for this clone. V and J are TRBV11-3 and TRBJ1-6; the D gene is possibly TRBD1 (5 bases). This CDR3 is 15 amino acids long. The V end was cut by 0 bases, the J end by 8 bases, with 11 bases between. CDR1 is SGHNT and CDR2 is YENEEA in the germline V gene. For the CDR3, the DNA is TGTGCCAGCAGCTTAGATCGGAGGGGTCATTCACCCCTCCACTTT. Protein sequence: CASSLDRRGHSPLHF.

This clone was seen once. The chain is built from TRBV7-3 and TRBJ1-6, with 9 bases fitting TRBD1. With V trimmed by 5 bases and J by 0 bases, 11 bases remained unmatched. The CDR3 runs 19 residues. Germline-derived CDR1 and CDR2 are SGHTA and FQGTGA. In DNA form, the CDR3 reads TGTGCCAGCAGCACCCCGGGACAGGGTCTAAGCTCCTATAATTCACCCCTCCACTTT. As protein: CASSTPGQGLSSYNSPLHF.

The rearrangement links TRBV6-5 to TRBJ1-1; TRBD1 might be the D (5 bases). Germline V lookup: CDR1 MNHEY, CDR2 SVGAGI. V was cut by 0 bases and J by 4 bases, with 9 bases left in between. The CDR3 contains 14 residues. CDR3 DNA: TGTGCCAGCAGTTACTCCGGCGGGGGCACTGAAGCTTTCTTT. Its protein is CASSYSGGGTEAFF.

This chain connects TRBV11-3 to TRBJ2-7, with TRBD2 matching over 9 bases. The length of the CDR3 is 14 residues. The V gene's germline CDR1 is SGHNT and CDR2 YENEEA. Trimming took 7 bases from V and 3 from J; bases not matched to a gene: 7. In nucleotides, the CDR3 is TGTGCCAGCAATGAGCGGGGGGAACACTACGAGCAGTACTTC. It codes for CASNERGEHYEQYF.

This clone was detected only a few times. This chain uses TRBV28 with TRBJ2-5; 8 bases fit TRBD2. V shed 8 bases and J 7 bases; nucleotides not matched to a gene: 6. There are 12 residues in the CDR3. CDR1 MDHEN and CDR2 SYDVKM come from the germline V gene. CDR3 loop: CASRGGPGTQYF. CDR3 DNA: TGTGCCAGCCGGGGGGGGCCGGGGACCCAGTACTTC.

This clone came up once. V gene TRBV24-1 combines with J gene TRBJ2-7, with D possibly being TRBD1 (6 bases). V was cut by 10 bases and J by 12 bases, with 12 bases left in between. CDR3 length: 9 amino acids. Germline V CDR1 and CDR2: KGHDR, SFDVKD. Here the CDR3 reads CATKDSPYF. The CDR3 coding sequence is TGTGCCACTAAGGACAGCCCGTACTTC.

The chain is built from TRBV6-6 and TRBJ2-5; a weak D match, TRBD1 (5 bases). Germline lookup yields CDR1 MNHNY and CDR2 SVGAGI (reference sequence). With 2 bases removed from V and 2 bases from J, the gap between germline ends came to 9 bases. The CDR3 loop spans 14 amino acids. DNA for the CDR3: TGTGCCAGCAGTTACACAGGCACTCAAGAGACCCAGTACTTC. This encodes CASSYTGTQETQYF.

The chain is built from TRBV7-9 and TRBJ1-5; D gene ambiguous. CDR1 is SEHNR and CDR2 is FQNEAQ in the germline V gene (reference sequence). The CDR3 is 12 residues long. V was cut by 8 bases and J by 6 bases, with 11 bases left in between. The CDR3 DNA reads TGTGCCAGCTCCTCTAGAGGTCAGCCCCAGCATTTT. This codes for CASSSRGQPQHF.

This clone was seen a handful of times. The J gene is TRBJ2-2, the V gene TRBV7-3, with 10 nucleotides matching TRBD2. From germline, CDR1 is SGHTA and CDR2 FQGTGA. The trim removed 5 bases at V and 7 bases at J, leaving 7 bases unmatched. The CDR3 spans 15 residues. The CDR3 sequence is CASSPQRGGRGELFF. CDR3 in DNA: TGTGCCAGCAGCCCCCAGCGGGGGGGCCGCGGGGAGCTGTTTTTT.

The chain has TRBV14 and TRBJ2-5, with a weak D call TRBD1 (6 bases). The CDR3 covers 14 residues. Trimming stripped 3 bases from V and 1 base from J, with 9 bases between. CDR1 is SGHDN, CDR2 FVKESK, per germline. The CDR3 nucleotides are TGTGCCAGCAGCCAGAACAGGGCCCAAGAGACCCAGTACTTC. Its translation: CASSQNRAQETQYF. Combining the CDR3 with reference TRBV14 and TRBJ2-5 gives the whole variable domain EAGVTQFPSHSVIEKGQTVTLRCDPISGHDNLYWYRRVMGKEIKFLLHFVKESKQDESGMPNNRFLAERTGGTYSTLKVQPAELEDSGVYFCASSQNRAQETQYFGPGTRLLVL.

V is TRBV27 and J is TRBJ1-1, with TRBD1 as a possible D gene (5 bases). V was shortened by 6 bases and J by 8 bases, with 16 bases between the two germline ends. The CDR3 sequence is 13 residues long. Germline CDR1 and CDR2: MNHEY and SMNVEV (reference sequence). The DNA of the CDR3 is TGTGCCAGCAGGCCTCGACAGAAAAACGAAGCTTTCTTT. Translated: CASRPRQKNEAFF.

The chain has TRBV7-6 and TRBJ2-1; possible D gene TRBD1, 6 bases. V was shortened by 1 base and J by 9 bases, with 13 bases between the two germline ends. The CDR3 is 14 residues long. CDR1 SGHVS and CDR2 FNYEAQ come from the germline V gene. The CDR3 bases are TGTGCCAGCAGCTTAGAAGGGGGTCTCTCTGAGCAGTTCTTC. Residues: CASSLEGGLSEQFF. The variable domain in full, completed from reference TRBV7-6 and TRBJ2-1, reads GAGVSQSPRYKVTKRGQDVALRCDPISGHVSLYWYRQALGQGPEFLTYFNYEAQQDKSGLPNDRFSAERPEGSISTLTIQRTEQRDSAMYRCASSLEGGLSEQFFGPGTRLTVL.

The V call is TRBV5-6, the J call TRBJ1-4; 8 positions match TRBD1. This CDR3 contains 15 residues. Germline-derived CDR1 and CDR2 are SGHDT and YYEEEE. The ends lost 1 base at V and 7 bases at J; junction bases unmatched: 6. Here the CDR3 reads CASSLLQGAREKLFF. The CDR3 DNA is TGTGCCAGCAGCTTGCTGCAGGGGGCGCGTGAAAAACTGTTTTTT.

The gene calls are TRBV14 and TRBJ1-4; TRBD1 aligns across 10 bases. This CDR3 is built from 16 residues. The V segment lost 4 bases and the J segment 10 bases; nucleotides outside the gene matches: 12. CDR1 is SGHDN and CDR2 is FVKESK in the germline V gene. The DNA for the CDR3 is TGTGCCAGCAGCCTCCTCTCCGGGACAGGGGTTGGAAAACTGTTTTTT. Protein: CASSLLSGTGVGKLFF.

This rearrangement joins TRBV3-1 (or the pseudogene TRBV3-2) to TRBJ1-2, with TRBD1 identical over 9 bases. The CDR3 length is 15 residues. Trimming cost V 1 base and J 2 bases; bases outside gene matches: 2. Per germline, CDR1 LGHDT and CDR2 YNNKEL (reference sequence). The CDR3 sequence: CASSQGQGVNYGYTF. As DNA, the CDR3 is TGTGCCAGCAGCCAAGGACAGGGGGTGAACTATGGCTACACCTTC.

This clone showed up just once. The chain carries TRBV2 and TRBJ2-1, with 7 nucleotides matching TRBD1. The J segment lost 10 bases and the V segment lost 11 bases, leaving 23 bases of the junction unmatched. In germline, CDR1 is SNHLY, CDR2 FYNNEI. The CDR3 covers 16 residues. The DNA of the CDR3 is TGTGCCGGCCAGGGGCAACAGGGGACCCGTAAGTGGGAGCAGTTCTTC. This codes for CAGQGQQGTRKWEQFF.

The CDR3 region is CASSHSGADQETQYF. CDR3 DNA sequence: TGTGCCAGCAGCCACAGTGGGGCCGATCAAGAGACCCAGTACTTC. This chain joins TRBV9 and TRBJ2-5, with D possibly being TRBD1 (5 bases). V shed 4 bases and J shed 2 bases, with 15 bases lying between them. The germline V gene has CDR1 SGDLS and CDR2 YYNGEE. The CDR3 consists of 15 residues.

The chain uses TRBV4-3 and TRBJ2-2; D unresolved. Trimming pared 7 bases from V and 3 bases from J, leaving 15 bases between. This CDR3 comprises 15 residues. Germline assignment: CDR1 LGHNA and CDR2 YSLEER. The CDR3 DNA reads TGCGCCAGCACCTTTGAGCTGGGCTACACCGGGGAGCTGTTTTTT. Protein product: CASTFELGYTGELFF.

V gene TRBV6-2 or TRBV6-3 combines with J gene TRBJ1-1; D is possibly TRBD1 (6 bases). V dropped 2 bases and J dropped 5 bases, with 12 bases sitting between them. Germline V gives CDR1 MNHEY, CDR2 SVGEGT. This CDR3 region has 14 residues. The CDR3 region has the DNA TGTGCCAGCAGTTACCCCGACAGGAGGACTGAAGCTTTCTTT. Translated, it gives CASSYPDRRTEAFF.

This chain joins TRBV9 and TRBJ2-7; TRBD2 matches 10 bases. J was trimmed by 2 bases and V by 2 bases; bases with no gene match: 4. The CDR3 has 15 residues. Germline loops: CDR1 SGDLS, CDR2 YYNGEE. The CDR3 reads CASSVGLAGAYEQYF. CDR3 DNA: TGTGCCAGCAGCGTGGGTCTAGCGGGGGCCTACGAGCAGTACTTC.

The J gene is TRBJ2-7, the V gene TRBV2; 10 bases agree with TRBD1. The germline gives CDR1 SNHLY, CDR2 FYNNEI. This CDR3 comprises 13 residues. With V trimmed by 4 bases and J by 7 bases, 4 bases remained unmatched. The CDR3, as DNA: TGTGCCAGCAGTGGACAGGGGGCGGGTGAGCAGTACTTC. Protein product: CASSGQGAGEQYF.

V usage is TRBV5-1 and J usage is TRBJ1-1, with D possibly TRBD1 on 5 matching bases. The V gene's germline CDR1 is SGHRS and CDR2 YFSETQ. Trimming removed 6 bases at V and 0 bases at J, with 15 bases between. There are 15 residues in the CDR3. CDR3 sequence reads: CASNRGDLMNTEAFF. As DNA, the CDR3 is TGCGCCAGCAATCGGGGGGATCTCATGAACACTGAAGCTTTCTTT.

This rearrangement joins TRBV5-1 to TRBJ1-2; D is perhaps TRBD1 (6 bases). Germline CDR1 reads SGHRS; CDR2 reads YFSETQ. The CDR3 loop spans 15 amino acids. The germline V and J ends were trimmed by 4 bases and 5 bases, with 18 bases remaining between them. The CDR3 is CASSPRQADWYGYTF. CDR3 nucleotides: TGCGCCAGCAGCCCCCGACAGGCGGATTGGTATGGCTACACCTTC.

This clone was detected only a few times. V gene TRBV7-7 combines with J gene TRBJ2-1; possibly TRBD1 for D (6 bases). Trimming shortened V by 3 bases and J by 5 bases, and 8 bases separated the two germline ends. The length of the CDR3 is 13 residues. From germline, CDR1 is SSHAT and CDR2 FNYEAQ (reference sequence). This CDR3 reads CASSFNRDNEQFF. The CDR3 coding sequence is TGTGCCAGCAGCTTCAACAGGGACAATGAGCAGTTCTTC.

This clone was counted between two and nine times. The CDR3 nucleotides are TGTGCCAGCAGCAAATACCCAGTAAACGGAAACACCATATATTTT. It specifies CASSKYPVNGNTIYF. The chain couples TRBV5-6 to TRBJ1-3; D is unclear. In germline, CDR1 is SGHDT, CDR2 YYEEEE. CDR3 size: 15 residues. The V end was cut by 4 bases, the J end by 4 bases, with 15 bases between.